The sequence of this TCR beta chain was determined in a study of T-cell memory formation after mild COVID-19. Whole-study context: Clusters of TCRs were largely donor specific.

After 5'RACE with constant-segment primers, TCR alpha and TCR beta cDNA libraries carrying sample barcodes and UMIs were obtained. A single record per CDR3 protein comes from TCRdb applying MiXCR to the 5' RACE reads. This sample yields roughly 100,000 distinct CDR3 sequences, of which around 12% are seen a single time; 27% belongs to the top ten. The CDR3 runs to 16 residues. CDR1 and CDR2 from the germline V gene are MGHRA and YSYEKL. V gave up 0 bases and J gave up 2 bases, with 12 bases separating them. The sample holds many counts of this clonotype. Its antigen remains unknown. Study conclusions and caveats: Contracting CD8+ clones were enriched in EMRA, CD4+ mainly in CM and EM. Proof of SARS-CoV-2 specificity was absent for the second-wave clones that crested on day 37.

The specimen was PBMCs or a T cell subset sorted from them (not recorded which). This clonotype originated in an adult woman who had mild COVID-19 (a few samples of this study predate the infection). Cell type and time point are not known. The chain is built from TRBV4-1 and TRBJ2-3; D is undetermined. In DNA form, the CDR3 reads TGCGCCAGCAGCCAAGACGGACCCGGTAACACAGATACGCAGTATTTT. Amino acid sequence: CASSQDGPGNTDTQYF.